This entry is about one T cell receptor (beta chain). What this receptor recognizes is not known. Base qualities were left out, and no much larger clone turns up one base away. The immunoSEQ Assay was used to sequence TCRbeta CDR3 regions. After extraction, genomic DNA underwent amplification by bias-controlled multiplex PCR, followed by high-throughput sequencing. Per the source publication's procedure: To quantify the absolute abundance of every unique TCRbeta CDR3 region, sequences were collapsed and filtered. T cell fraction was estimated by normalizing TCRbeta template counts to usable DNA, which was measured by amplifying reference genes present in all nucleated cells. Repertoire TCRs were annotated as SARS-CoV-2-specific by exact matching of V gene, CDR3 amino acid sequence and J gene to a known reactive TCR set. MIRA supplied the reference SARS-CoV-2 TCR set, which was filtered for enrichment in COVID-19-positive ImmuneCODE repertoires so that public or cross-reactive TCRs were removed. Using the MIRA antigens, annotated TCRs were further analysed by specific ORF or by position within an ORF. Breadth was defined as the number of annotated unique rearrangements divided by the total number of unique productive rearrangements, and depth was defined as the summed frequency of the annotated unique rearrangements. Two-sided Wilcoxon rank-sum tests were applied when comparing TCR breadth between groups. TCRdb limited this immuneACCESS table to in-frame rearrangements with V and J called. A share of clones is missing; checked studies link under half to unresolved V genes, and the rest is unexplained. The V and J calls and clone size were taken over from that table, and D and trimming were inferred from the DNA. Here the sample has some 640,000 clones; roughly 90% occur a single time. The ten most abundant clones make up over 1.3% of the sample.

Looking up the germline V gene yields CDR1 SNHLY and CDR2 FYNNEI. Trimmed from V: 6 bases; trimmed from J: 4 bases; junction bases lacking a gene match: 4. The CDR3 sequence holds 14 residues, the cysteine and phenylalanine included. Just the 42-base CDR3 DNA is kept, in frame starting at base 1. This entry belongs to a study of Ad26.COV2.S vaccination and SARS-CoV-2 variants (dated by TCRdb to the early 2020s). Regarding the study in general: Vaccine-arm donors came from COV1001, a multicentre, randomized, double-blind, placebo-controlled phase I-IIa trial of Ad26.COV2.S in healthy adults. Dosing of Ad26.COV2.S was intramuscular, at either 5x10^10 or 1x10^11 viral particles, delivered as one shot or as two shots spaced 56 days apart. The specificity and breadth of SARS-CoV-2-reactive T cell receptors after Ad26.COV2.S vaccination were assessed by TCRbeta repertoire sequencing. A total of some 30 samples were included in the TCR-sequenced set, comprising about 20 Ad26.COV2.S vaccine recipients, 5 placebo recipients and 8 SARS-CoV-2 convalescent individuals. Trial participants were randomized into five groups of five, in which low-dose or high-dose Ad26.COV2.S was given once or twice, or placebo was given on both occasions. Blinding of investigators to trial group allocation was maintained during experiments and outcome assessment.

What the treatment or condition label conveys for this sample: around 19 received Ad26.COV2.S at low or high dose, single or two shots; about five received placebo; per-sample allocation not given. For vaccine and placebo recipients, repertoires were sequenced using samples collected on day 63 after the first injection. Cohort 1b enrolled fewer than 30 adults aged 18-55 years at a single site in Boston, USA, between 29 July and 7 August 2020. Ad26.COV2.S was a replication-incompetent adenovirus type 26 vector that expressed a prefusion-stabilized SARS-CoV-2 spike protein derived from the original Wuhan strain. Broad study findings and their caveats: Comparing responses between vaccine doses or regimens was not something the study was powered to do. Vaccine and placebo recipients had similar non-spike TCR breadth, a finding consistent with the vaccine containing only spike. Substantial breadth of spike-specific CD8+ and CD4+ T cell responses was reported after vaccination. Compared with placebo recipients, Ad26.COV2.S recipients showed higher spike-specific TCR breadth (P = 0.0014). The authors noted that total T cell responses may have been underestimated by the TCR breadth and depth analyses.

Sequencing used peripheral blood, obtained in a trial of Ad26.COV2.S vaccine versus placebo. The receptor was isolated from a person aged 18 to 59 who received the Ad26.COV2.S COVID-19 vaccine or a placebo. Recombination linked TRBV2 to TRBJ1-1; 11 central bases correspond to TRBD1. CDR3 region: CASRGQGEGTEAFF. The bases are TGTGCCAGCAGGGGACAGGGGGAGGGCACTGAAGCTTTCTTT. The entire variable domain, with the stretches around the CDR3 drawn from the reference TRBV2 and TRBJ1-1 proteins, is EPEVTQTPSHQVTQMGQEVILRCVPISNHLYFYWYRQILGQKVEFLVSFYNNEISEKSEIFDDQFSVERPDGSNFTLKIRSTKLEDSAMYFCASRGQGEGTEAFFGQGTRLTVV.